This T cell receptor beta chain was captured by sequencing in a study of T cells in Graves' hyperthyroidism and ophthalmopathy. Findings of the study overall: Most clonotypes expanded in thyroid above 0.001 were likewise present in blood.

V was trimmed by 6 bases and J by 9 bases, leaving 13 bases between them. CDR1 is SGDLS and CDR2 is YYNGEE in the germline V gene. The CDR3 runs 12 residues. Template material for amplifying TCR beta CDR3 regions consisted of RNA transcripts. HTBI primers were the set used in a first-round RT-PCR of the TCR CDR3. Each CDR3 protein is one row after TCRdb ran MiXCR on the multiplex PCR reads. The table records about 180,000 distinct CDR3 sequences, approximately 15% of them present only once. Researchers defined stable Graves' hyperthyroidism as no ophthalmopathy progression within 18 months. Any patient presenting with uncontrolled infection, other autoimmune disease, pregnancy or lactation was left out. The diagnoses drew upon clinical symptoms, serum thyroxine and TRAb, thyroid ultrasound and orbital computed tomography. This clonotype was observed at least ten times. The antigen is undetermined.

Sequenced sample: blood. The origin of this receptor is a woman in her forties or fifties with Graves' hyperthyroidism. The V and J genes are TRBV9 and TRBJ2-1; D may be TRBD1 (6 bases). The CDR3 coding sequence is TGTGCCAGCACCCCCCTAGGGGGTGAGCAGTTCTTC. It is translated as CASTPLGGEQFF.